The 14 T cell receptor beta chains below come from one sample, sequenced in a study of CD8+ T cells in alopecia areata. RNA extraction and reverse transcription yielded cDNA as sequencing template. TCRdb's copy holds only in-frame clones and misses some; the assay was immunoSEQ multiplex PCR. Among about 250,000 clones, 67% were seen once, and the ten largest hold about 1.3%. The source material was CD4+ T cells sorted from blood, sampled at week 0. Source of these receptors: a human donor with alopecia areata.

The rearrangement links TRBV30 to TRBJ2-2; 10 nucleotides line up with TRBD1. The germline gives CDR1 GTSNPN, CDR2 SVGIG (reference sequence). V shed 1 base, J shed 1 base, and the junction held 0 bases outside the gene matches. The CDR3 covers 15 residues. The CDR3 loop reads CAWSGDRGNTGELFF. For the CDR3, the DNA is TGTGCCTGGAGTGGGGACAGGGGGAACACCGGGGAGCTGTTTTTT.

CDR3 DNA: TGTGCCATCAGGAAAGCCTCTCTTAACACTGAAGCTTTCTTT. Translation: CAIRKASLNTEAFF. V usage is TRBV10-3 and J usage is TRBJ1-1; the D is unclear. The CDR3 contains 14 residues. CDR1 and CDR2 (germline): ENHRY, SYGVKD. Trimming took 6 bases from V and 2 from J, leaving 13 bases between them.

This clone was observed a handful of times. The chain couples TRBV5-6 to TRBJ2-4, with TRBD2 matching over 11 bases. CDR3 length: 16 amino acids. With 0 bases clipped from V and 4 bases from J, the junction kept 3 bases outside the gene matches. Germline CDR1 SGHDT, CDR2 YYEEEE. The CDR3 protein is CASSLVRLAGKNIQYF. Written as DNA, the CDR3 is TGTGCCAGCAGCTTGGTGCGACTAGCGGGGAAAAACATTCAGTACTTC.

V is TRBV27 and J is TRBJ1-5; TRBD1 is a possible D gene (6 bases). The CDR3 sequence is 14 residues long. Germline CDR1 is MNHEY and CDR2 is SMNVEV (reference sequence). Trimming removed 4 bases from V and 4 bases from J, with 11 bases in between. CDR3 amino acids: CASSYRDKNQPQHF. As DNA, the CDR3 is TGTGCCAGCAGTTACCGGGACAAAAATCAGCCCCAGCATTTT.

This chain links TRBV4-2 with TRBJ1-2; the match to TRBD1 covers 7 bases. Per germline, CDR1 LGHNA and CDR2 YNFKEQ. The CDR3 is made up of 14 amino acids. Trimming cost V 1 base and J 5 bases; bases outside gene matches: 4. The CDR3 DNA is TGTGCCAGCAGCCAAGTGGGACAGAGATATGGCTACACCTTC. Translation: CASSQVGQRYGYTF.

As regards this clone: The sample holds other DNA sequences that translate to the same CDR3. CDR3 region: CAWSGDRSNQPQHF. The CDR3 DNA sequence: TGTGCCTGGAGTGGGGACAGATCCAATCAGCCCCAGCATTTT. The J gene is TRBJ1-5, the V gene TRBV30; 7 nucleotides match TRBD1. Trimming at V came to 1 base and at J to 3 bases, leaving 3 bases not matched to a gene. The CDR3 totals 14 residues. CDR1 is GTSNPN, CDR2 SVGIG, per germline (reference sequence). Based on the CDR3 plus reference TRBV30 and TRBJ1-5, the full variable domain is SQTIHQWPATLVQPVGSPLSLECTVEGTSNPNLYWYRQAAGRGLQLLFYSVGIGQISSEVPQNLSASRPQDRQFILSSKKLLLSDSGFYLCAWSGDRSNQPQHFGDGTRLSIL.

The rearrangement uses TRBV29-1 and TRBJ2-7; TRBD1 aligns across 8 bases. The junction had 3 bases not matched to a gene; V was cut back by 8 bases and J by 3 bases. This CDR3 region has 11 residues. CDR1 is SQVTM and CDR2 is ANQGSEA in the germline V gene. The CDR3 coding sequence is TGCAGCATCGGGACAGGCTACGAGCAGTACTTC. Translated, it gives CSIGTGYEQYF.

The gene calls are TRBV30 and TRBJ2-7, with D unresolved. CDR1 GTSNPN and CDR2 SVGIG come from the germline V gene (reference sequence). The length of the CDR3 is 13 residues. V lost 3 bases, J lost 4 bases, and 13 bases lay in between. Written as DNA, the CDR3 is TGTGCCTGGAGCCCAGGAGTCTCTTACGAGCAGTACTTC. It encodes CAWSPGVSYEQYF.

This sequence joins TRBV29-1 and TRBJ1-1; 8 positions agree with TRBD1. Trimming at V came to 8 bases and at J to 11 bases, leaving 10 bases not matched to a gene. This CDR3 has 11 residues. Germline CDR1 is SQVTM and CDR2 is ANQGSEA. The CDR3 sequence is CSTRTGNRAFF. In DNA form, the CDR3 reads TGCAGCACCAGGACAGGGAATAGGGCTTTCTTT.

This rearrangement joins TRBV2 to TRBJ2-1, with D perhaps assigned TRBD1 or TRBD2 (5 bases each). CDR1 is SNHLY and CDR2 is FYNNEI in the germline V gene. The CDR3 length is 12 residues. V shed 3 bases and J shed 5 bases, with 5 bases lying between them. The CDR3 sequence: CASSEGDNEQFF. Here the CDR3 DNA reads TGTGCCAGCAGTGAGGGGGACAATGAGCAGTTCTTC.

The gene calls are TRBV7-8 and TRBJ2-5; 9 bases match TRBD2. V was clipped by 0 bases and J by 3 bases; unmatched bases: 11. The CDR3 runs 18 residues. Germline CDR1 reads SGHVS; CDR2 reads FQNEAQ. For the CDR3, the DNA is TGTGCCAGCAGCTTAGCGGCACTCCCGGGACTAGCAAAAGAGACCCAGTACTTC. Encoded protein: CASSLAALPGLAKETQYF. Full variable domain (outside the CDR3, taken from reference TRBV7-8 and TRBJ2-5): GAGVSQSPRYKVAKRGQDVALRCDPISGHVSLFWYQQALGQGPEFLTYFQNEAQLDKSGLPSDRFFAERPEGSVSTLKIQRTQQEDSAVYLCASSLAALPGLAKETQYFGPGTRLLVL.

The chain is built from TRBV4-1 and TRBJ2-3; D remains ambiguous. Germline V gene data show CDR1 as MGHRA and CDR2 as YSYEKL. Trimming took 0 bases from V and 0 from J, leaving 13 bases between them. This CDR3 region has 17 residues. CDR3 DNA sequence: TGCGCCAGCAGCCAAGATCGTGGTTTTTCTAGCACAGATACGCAGTATTTT. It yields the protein CASSQDRGFSSTDTQYF.

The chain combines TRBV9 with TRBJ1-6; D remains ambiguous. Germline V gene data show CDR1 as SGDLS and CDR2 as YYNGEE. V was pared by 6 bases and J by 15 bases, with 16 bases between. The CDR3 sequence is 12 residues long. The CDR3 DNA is TGTGCCAGCACAGTACTGAGGAGGGTCCTCCACTTT. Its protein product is CASTVLRRVLHF.

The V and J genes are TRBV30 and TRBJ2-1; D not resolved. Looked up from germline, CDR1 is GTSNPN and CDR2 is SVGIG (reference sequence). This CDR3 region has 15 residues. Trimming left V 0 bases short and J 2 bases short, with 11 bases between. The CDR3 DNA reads TGTGCCTGGAGTGTACTCCGAGTAGCCTACAATGAGCAGTTCTTC. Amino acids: CAWSVLRVAYNEQFF.